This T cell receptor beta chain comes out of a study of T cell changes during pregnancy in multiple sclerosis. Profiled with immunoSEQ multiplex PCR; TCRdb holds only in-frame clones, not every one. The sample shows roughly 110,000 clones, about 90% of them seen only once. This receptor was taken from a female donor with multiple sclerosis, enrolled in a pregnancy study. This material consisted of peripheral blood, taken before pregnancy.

CDR3 loop: CASRGRGGKGNYGYTF. CDR3 nucleotides: TGTGCCAGCAGGGGGAGGGGAGGGAAAGGGAACTATGGCTACACCTTC. The chain links TRBV2 to TRBJ1-2; possible D gene TRBD1, 5 bases. Germline CDR1 reads SNHLY; CDR2 reads FYNNEI. Trimming cost V 6 bases and J 2 bases, with 19 bases left between them. The CDR3 sequence is 16 residues long.